The 11 T cell receptor beta chains given below trace back to one sample, sequenced in a study of cytomegalovirus exposure and HLA in healthy donors. 13 Jbeta primers and 60 Vbeta primers were used for the PCR. Sequencing used immunoSEQ multiplex PCR; TCRdb keeps in-frame clones, though not all of them. The profile covers 85,000 to 100,000 clones, with approximately 80% appearing a single time and about 0.71% taken by the ten largest. The sequenced sample consisted of PBMCs. Receptor source: a woman in her fifties or sixties in good health and CMV-seronegative.

This sequence joins TRBV9 and TRBJ1-3; possible D gene TRBD1, 6 bases. Germline V lookup: CDR1 SGDLS, CDR2 YYNGEE. The CDR3 extends over 15 amino acids. With 4 bases removed from V and 1 base from J, the gap between germline ends came to 12 bases. The CDR3 loop reads CASSIGQTSGNTIYF. The CDR3 DNA reads TGTGCCAGCAGCATCGGACAGACTTCTGGAAACACCATATATTTT.

The chain is built from TRBV29-1 and TRBJ2-5; 10 bases match TRBD2. This CDR3 comprises 14 residues. With 1 base clipped from V and 5 bases from J, the junction kept 4 bases outside the gene matches. Germline assignment: CDR1 SQVTM and CDR2 ANQGSEA. CDR3 in DNA: TGCAGCGTTGAAGCCCCTAGCGGGGGTGAGACCCAGTACTTC. It codes for CSVEAPSGGETQYF.

This clone has only a few counts. The sample carries other DNA sequences with the same CDR3. V is TRBV6-5 and J is TRBJ1-5; TRBD1 matches at 7 bases. V dropped 3 bases and J dropped 3; count of bases not matched to a gene: 2. The CDR3 is made up of 14 amino acids. CDR1 is MNHEY and CDR2 is SVGAGI in the germline V gene. In DNA form, the CDR3 reads TGTGCCAGCAGTTATACAGGGGTCAATCAGCCCCAGCATTTT. It codes for CASSYTGVNQPQHF.

This clone was seen only a few times. The J gene is TRBJ2-5, the V gene TRBV11-2, with 8 positions matching TRBD2. Trimming at V came to 3 bases and at J to 4 bases, leaving 7 bases not matched to a gene. This CDR3 is 15 amino acids long. Looked up from germline, CDR1 is SGHAT and CDR2 is FQNNGV. CDR3 amino acids: CASSFAAGGGETQYF. The CDR3 DNA follows: TGTGCCAGCAGCTTTGCGGCGGGGGGTGGAGAGACCCAGTACTTC.

The chain combines TRBV7-9 with TRBJ2-6; 8 nucleotides align to TRBD1. Germline-derived CDR1 and CDR2 are SEHNR and FQNEAQ (reference sequence). This CDR3 is built from 17 residues. Trimming removed 5 bases from V and 0 bases from J; junction bases left unmatched: 6. CDR3 loop: CASSNRGSNSGANVLTF. The CDR3 DNA follows: TGTGCCAGCAGCAACAGGGGGTCTAACTCTGGGGCCAACGTCCTGACTTTC.

V gene TRBV7-9 combines with J gene TRBJ1-4; D might be TRBD1 (6 bases). Deletions cut 2 bases from V and 8 bases from J, with 15 bases between. The CDR3 spans 15 residues. Germline values: CDR1 SEHNR, CDR2 FQNEAQ (reference sequence). The CDR3 sequence: CASSLSGGFEEKLFF. In nucleotides, the CDR3 is TGTGCCAGCAGCTTAAGCGGGGGCTTTGAGGAAAAACTGTTTTTT.

The chain joins TRBV6-1 to TRBJ1-2, with 7 bases identical to TRBD1. From germline, CDR1 is MNHNS and CDR2 SASEGT. V was clipped by 2 bases and J by 7 bases; unmatched bases: 4. The CDR3 has 13 amino acids. The chain's CDR3 is CASSEMGTAGYTF. The CDR3 DNA sequence: TGTGCCAGCAGTGAAATGGGGACAGCTGGCTACACCTTC.

This clone was seen a few times. In DNA, the CDR3 is TGTGCCAGTAGTCTCCTAGCTCAAAACACAGATACGCAGTATTTT. It is translated as CASSLLAQNTDTQYF. The rearrangement joins TRBV19 to TRBJ2-3; a weak D match, TRBD2 (5 bases). Per germline, CDR1 LNHDA and CDR2 SQIVND (reference sequence). Trimming took off 5 bases at V and 2 bases at J, with 14 bases between the two ends. This CDR3 has 15 residues.

The chain uses TRBV4-1 and TRBJ2-1, with no clear D. The CDR3 spans 14 residues. CDR1 is MGHRA and CDR2 is YSYEKL in the germline V gene. The ends were cut back, 4 bases at V and 1 base at J, with 8 bases in the middle. The CDR3 nucleotides are TGCGCCAGCAGCCGGGCAGGATCCTACAATGAGCAGTTCTTC. This sequence encodes CASSRAGSYNEQFF.

The chain combines TRBV2 with TRBJ1-2; D possibly corresponds to TRBD1 (5 bases). The CDR3 spans 17 residues. V lost 6 bases and J lost 4, with 24 bases in between. Germline V gene sequence: CDR1 SNHLY, CDR2 FYNNEI. CDR3 sequence (DNA): TGTGCCAGCAGCCGAACCGGGACTGAGACACCGATCTATGGCTACACCTTC. Protein product: CASSRTGTETPIYGYTF.

The chain employs TRBV29-1 and TRBJ1-2, with D unclear. Trimming took off 5 bases at V and 0 bases at J, with 4 bases between the two ends. CDR1 is SQVTM, CDR2 ANQGSEA, per germline. There are 11 residues in the CDR3. DNA for the CDR3: TGCAGCGTTCTAGCTAACTATGGCTACACCTTC. Translated, it gives CSVLANYGYTF.